A selection of T cell receptor beta chains follows, all from one sample in a study of T-cell reconstitution after alpha-beta-depleted transplantation in children. TCRdb ran MiXCR on the PCR reads and lists one entry per CDR3 protein. The table records approximately 240,000 distinct CDR3 sequences, 9.7% of them present only once. The sequencing here drew on PBMCs from the stem cell graft donor, taken from the stem cell graft. All receptors derive from a human donor who donated a stem cell graft to a child with SCID. Both conserved end residues are part of each CDR3. A D gene is named only where the DNA matches it firmly. Expanded clones get a size class; other rows say once, few or many, or leave the size out.

clone size	V gene	J gene	D gene	CDR3 DNA	CDR3 protein
many	TRBV7-9	TRBJ1-2	TRBD1	TGTGCCAGCAGTCTCACAGGGGAAGGCTACACCTTC	CASSLTGEGYTF
many	TRBV2	TRBJ1-6	-	TGTGCCAGCGTCCGGGAAGGGGGGGCCCCAAATTCACCCCTCCACTTT	CASVREGGAPNSPLHF
many	TRBV5-1	TRBJ2-3	TRBD2	TGCGCCAGCAGCTTACCCCTAGCGGGGGGAACAGATACGCAGTATTTT	CASSLPLAGGTDTQYF
many	TRBV20-1	TRBJ2-5	-	TGCAGTGCTAGATCACTGGTTCACAGCTCAGAGACCCAGTACTTC	CSARSLVHSSETQYF
many	TRBV7-2	TRBJ1-2	TRBD1	TGTGCCAGCAGCATCGCTTTACAGGGGGCGAAGGGTGGCTACACCTTC	CASSIALQGAKGGYTF
-	TRBV20-1	TRBJ1-6	TRBD1	TGCAGTGCGCGCCGGGACAGGGATAGTTCACCCCTCCACTTT	CSARRDRDSSPLHF
many	TRBV3-1	TRBJ2-1	-	TGTGCCAGCAGCCAACACCATGTGTTCAATGAGCAGTTCTTC	CASSQHHVFNEQFF
many	TRBV4-3	TRBJ1-2	-	TGCGCCAGCAGCCCCTCGGACCGCGATAGACCCTACACCTTC	CASSPSDRDRPYTF
-	TRBV18	TRBJ2-5	-	TGTGCCAGCTCACCACCGCGGGAGACCCAGTACTTC	CASSPPRETQYF
-	TRBV18	TRBJ1-1	-	TGTGCCAGCTCACCCGCTCTCAGGGAGGGGAACACTGAAGCTTTCTTT	CASSPALREGNTEAFF
-	TRBV7-2	TRBJ1-2	TRBD1	TGTGCCAGCAGCCCCCGGACAGGGGGGGACTATGGCTACACCTTC	CASSPRTGGDYGYTF
many	TRBV5-1	TRBJ2-3	-	TGCGCCAGCAGCTGGGCCGGGGGCACAGATACGCAGTATTTT	CASSWAGGTDTQYF
many	TRBV27	TRBJ2-2	-	TGTGCCAGCAGTTTATCTGGGTTCCCCGGGGAGCTGTTTTTT	CASSLSGFPGELFF
many	TRBV7-2	TRBJ2-3	TRBD2	TGTGCCAGCAGCTTAATGGCGGGGGTCACAGATACGCAGTATTTT	CASSLMAGVTDTQYF
many	TRBV7-2	TRBJ1-4	TRBD1	TGTGCCAGCAGCTTAGGAGGGGGCGGGGAAAAACTGTTTTTT	CASSLGGGGEKLFF
many	TRBV7-3	TRBJ2-1	-	TGTGCCAGCAGCTTAGGCCTATTTGGCGATGAGCAGTTCTTC	CASSLGLFGDEQFF
many	TRBV7-7	TRBJ2-2	-	TGTGCCAGCAGCTTAGGACAGACCGGGGAGCTGTTTTTT	CASSLGQTGELFF
-	TRBV20-1	TRBJ2-2	TRBD1	TGCAGTGCTTTGACAGGGCACCTCACCGGGGAGCTGTTTTTT	CSALTGHLTGELFF
few	TRBV5-6	TRBJ2-7	TRBD1	TGTGCCAGCAGCCCTCAGGGGGCCCCGCACGAGCAGTACTTC	CASSPQGAPHEQYF
many	TRBV6-1	TRBJ2-3	-	TGTGCCAGCAGTGGTCCATACCCCGCAGATACGCAGTATTTT	CASSGPYPADTQYF
many	TRBV20-1	TRBJ2-1	-	TGCAGTGCTCCGCCACTACTAGGGGTCACCGTGGGTGAGCAGTTCTTC	CSAPPLLGVTVGEQFF
-	TRBV4-3	TRBJ1-5	-	TGCGCCAGCAGCCAGCTCGCAGGGGCTAATCAGCCCCAGCATTTT	CASSQLAGANQPQHF
many	TRBV5-6	TRBJ2-2	-	TGTGCCAGCAGCTTGGTCTTACGGGACACAGACACCGGGGAGCTGTTTTTT	CASSLVLRDTDTGELFF
many	TRBV5-1	TRBJ1-1	-	TGCGCCAGCAGTCCCCAGGGGCCCACTGAAGCTTTCTTT	CASSPQGPTEAFF
many	TRBV6-5	TRBJ1-2	-	TGTGCCAGCAGTTCGACACCTTCTAACTATGGCTACACCTTC	CASSSTPSNYGYTF
medium-sized	TRBV20-1	TRBJ2-5	-	TGCAGTGCCCCGGGACTTGCCAAAGAGACCCAGTACTTC	CSAPGLAKETQYF
many	TRBV5-1	TRBJ2-2	-	TGCGCCAGCAGGCCCATTGACACCGGGGAGCTGTTTTTT	CASRPIDTGELFF
many	TRBV7-2	TRBJ2-7	-	TGTGCCAGCAGCTTAGAGGGACTGGAAGAGTACGAGCAGTACTTC	CASSLEGLEEYEQYF
many	TRBV3-1	TRBJ2-7	TRBD1	TGTGCCAGCAGCGCCGGACAGGGAACCTACGAGCAGTACTTC	CASSAGQGTYEQYF
many	TRBV18	TRBJ2-1	TRBD2	TGTGCCAGCTCACCGGGAGCGGGGGGGCCCAATGAGCAGTTCTTC	CASSPGAGGPNEQFF
many	TRBV7-6	TRBJ2-1	TRBD1	TGTGCCAGCAGCCTTTACAGGGGATCCTACAATGAGCAGTTCTTC	CASSLYRGSYNEQFF
many	TRBV10-2	TRBJ2-2	-	TGCGCCAGCAGTGCCCCTAAGACTGGGATTTACACCGGGGAGCTGTTTTTT	CASSAPKTGIYTGELFF
many	TRBV5-1	TRBJ2-1	-	TGCGCCAGCAGCGTCTCAACAACTCCCTACAATGAGCAGTTCTTC	CASSVSTTPYNEQFF
many	TRBV12-3/TRBV12-4	TRBJ2-3	-	TGTGCCAGCAGTTCCATAAGACGCCGTGTGAAGGGCGTGAGAACAGATACGCAGTATTTT	CASSSIRRRVKGVRTDTQYF
many	TRBV6-2/TRBV6-3	TRBJ2-1	-	TGTGCCAGCAGTTACCAACAGTACAATGAGCAGTTCTTC	CASSYQQYNEQFF
many	TRBV27	TRBJ2-1	TRBD1	TGTGCCAGCAGTGCCGGGACAGGGGGCTACAATGAGCAGTTCTTC	CASSAGTGGYNEQFF
many	TRBV3-1	TRBJ1-6	-	TGTGCCAGCAGCCAGTACTCCTATAATTCACCCCTCCACTTT	CASSQYSYNSPLHF
-	TRBV7-9	TRBJ2-5	-	TGTGCCAGCACCCAAGGGGCGCGGAACCAAGAGACCCAGTACTTC	CASTQGARNQETQYF
many	TRBV29-1	TRBJ2-7	-	TGCAGCGTCGCCCGGGGACCCTACGAGCAGTACTTC	CSVARGPYEQYF
many	TRBV28	TRBJ1-6	-	TGTGCCAGCAGGGGTGGGATAGGTTCACCCCTCCACTTT	CASRGGIGSPLHF
many	TRBV5-6	TRBJ2-3	TRBD2	TGTGCCAGCAGCCGGAAGACTAGCGGGAGGCTCACAGATACGCAGTATTTT	CASSRKTSGRLTDTQYF
many	TRBV4-2	TRBJ1-2	-	TGTGCCAGCAGCCAAGACACGGGGGGATCCGCTGGCTACACCTTC	CASSQDTGGSAGYTF
many	TRBV5-6	TRBJ1-5	TRBD1	TGTGCCAGCAGCTTCGGGACAGGGGACAATCAGCCCCAGCATTTT	CASSFGTGDNQPQHF
many	TRBV12-3/TRBV12-4	TRBJ1-6	TRBD1	TGTGCCAGCAGCCAGGGACAGGGCCTTTCACCCCTCCACTTT	CASSQGQGLSPLHF
many	TRBV20-1	TRBJ1-1	-	TGCAGTGCTCCCGACAGAAGGAACACTGAAGCTTTCTTT	CSAPDRRNTEAFF
many	TRBV7-9	TRBJ1-1	-	TGTGCCAGCAGCTTCCCCGCCGGGGGGAGGACCACTGAAGCTTTCTTT	CASSFPAGGRTTEAFF
many	TRBV9	TRBJ2-1	TRBD2	TGTGCCAGCGGCTCCCCGGTAAGCGGGGGGACGAACAATGAGCAGTTCTTC	CASGSPVSGGTNNEQFF
many	TRBV2	TRBJ1-2	TRBD1	TGTGCCATCCCGGGACAGGGTCCTTATGGCTACACCTTC	CAIPGQGPYGYTF
many	TRBV5-1	TRBJ1-1	-	TGCGCCAGCCACCCCGGCCGCGTTTCGTCGAACACTGAAGCTTTCTTT	CASHPGRVSSNTEAFF
many	TRBV24-1	TRBJ2-1	TRBD1	TGTGCCACCAGTGATTCCCCTTCCGGGGACAGGGGAGAATACAATGAGCAGTTCTTC	CATSDSPSGDRGEYNEQFF
many	TRBV6-6	TRBJ2-3	-	TGTGCCAGCAATTGGGGGGGCCGCGGAGATACGCAGTATTTT	CASNWGGRGDTQYF